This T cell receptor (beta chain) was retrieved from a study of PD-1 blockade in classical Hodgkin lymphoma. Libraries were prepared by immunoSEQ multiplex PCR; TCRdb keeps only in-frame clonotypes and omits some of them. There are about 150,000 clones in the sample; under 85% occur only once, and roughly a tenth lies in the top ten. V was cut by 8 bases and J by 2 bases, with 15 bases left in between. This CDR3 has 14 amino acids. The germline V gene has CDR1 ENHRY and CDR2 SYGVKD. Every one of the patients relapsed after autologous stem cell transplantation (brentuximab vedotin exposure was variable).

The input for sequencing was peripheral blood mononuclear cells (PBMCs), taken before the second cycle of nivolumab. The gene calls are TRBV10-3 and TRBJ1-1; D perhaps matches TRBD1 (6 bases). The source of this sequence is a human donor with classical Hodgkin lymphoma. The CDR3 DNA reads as TGTGCCATCGCAGGGGCCTTGGGAAACACTGAAGCTTTCTTT. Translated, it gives CAIAGALGNTEAFF.